A selection of T cell receptor beta chains follows, all from one sample in a study of vaccination effects on CD4 cells after COVID-19. The data were produced by immunoSEQ multiplex PCR, yet TCRdb's version contains in-frame clones alone and is incomplete. The profile shows some 50,000 clones, approximately 74% of them singletons. No antigen has been assigned to these receptors. The starting material was CD4+ T cells from PBMCs cultured without peptide, obtained before COVID-19 vaccination. The receptors originated from a human donor who had a prior SARS-CoV-2 infection. The CDR3 runs from the conserved cysteine through the conserved F or W. The D gene is left open where the match is weak. Where a row states a size, it is once, few, many or the class of an expanded clone; other rows omit it.

V gene: TRBV7-3; clone size: .; J gene: TRBJ2-3; D gene: TRBD2; CDR3 protein: CASSSTGTSGTTDTQYF; CDR3 DNA: TGTGCCAGCAGCTCAACCGGGACTAGCGGGACCACAGATACGCAGTATTTT
V gene: TRBV9; clone size: .; J gene: TRBJ1-4; D gene: TRBD1; CDR3 protein: CASSPPEGKQGARSKKLFF; CDR3 DNA: TGTGCCAGCAGCCCCCCTGAGGGGAAACAGGGGGCGCGGAGTAAAAAACTGTTTTTT
V gene: TRBV4-2; clone size: .; J gene: TRBJ1-2; D gene: TRBD1; CDR3 protein: CASSQGTGGYYGYTF; CDR3 DNA: TGTGCCAGCAGCCAGGGGACAGGGGGTTACTATGGCTACACCTTC
V gene: TRBV13; clone size: .; J gene: TRBJ2-7; D gene: TRBD2; CDR3 protein: CASSPGLAGELKQYF; CDR3 DNA: TGTGCCAGCAGCCCAGGGCTAGCGGGAGAGCTTAAGCAGTACTTC
V gene: TRBV3-1/TRBV3-2; clone size: .; J gene: TRBJ2-7; D gene: .; CDR3 protein: CASRSTGTEQYF; CDR3 DNA: TGTGCCAGCAGAAGCACAGGGACCGAGCAGTACTTC
V gene: TRBV6-6; clone size: .; J gene: TRBJ1-3; D gene: .; CDR3 protein: CASSYGRANSGNTIYF; CDR3 DNA: TGTGCCAGCAGTTACGGCAGGGCGAACTCTGGAAACACCATATATTTT
V gene: TRBV2; clone size: .; J gene: TRBJ1-5; D gene: .; CDR3 protein: CASRGHRGSNQPQHF; CDR3 DNA: TGTGCCAGCAGAGGACACCGGGGCAGCAATCAGCCCCAGCATTTT
V gene: TRBV5-1; clone size: .; J gene: TRBJ1-2; D gene: .; CDR3 protein: CASSQTDYGYTF; CDR3 DNA: TGCGCCAGCAGCCAGACAGACTATGGCTACACCTTC
V gene: TRBV7-2; clone size: .; J gene: TRBJ2-7; D gene: TRBD2; CDR3 protein: CASRPLAGGNEQYF; CDR3 DNA: TGTGCCAGCAGACCTCTAGCGGGAGGAAACGAGCAGTACTTC
V gene: TRBV5-4; clone size: few; J gene: TRBJ1-3; D gene: .; CDR3 protein: CASSLAGRGATGNTIYF; CDR3 DNA: TGTGCCAGCAGCTTGGCCGGGAGGGGGGCTACTGGAAACACCATATATTTT
V gene: TRBV2; clone size: .; J gene: TRBJ1-1; D gene: TRBD1; CDR3 protein: CASSGQGRAGTEAFF; CDR3 DNA: TGTGCCAGCAGTGGACAGGGACGCGCGGGGACTGAAGCTTTCTTT
V gene: TRBV6-5; clone size: .; J gene: TRBJ2-7; D gene: .; CDR3 protein: CASYRHVSSYEQYF; CDR3 DNA: TGTGCCAGCTACCGACACGTTAGCTCCTACGAGCAGTACTTC
V gene: TRBV7-2; clone size: once; J gene: TRBJ1-3; D gene: .; CDR3 protein: CASSPQGLRNTIYF; CDR3 DNA: TGTGCCAGCAGCCCCCAGGGCCTGCGAAACACCATATATTTT
V gene: TRBV7-8; clone size: .; J gene: TRBJ2-7; D gene: .; CDR3 protein: CASSPDDLSYEQYF; CDR3 DNA: TGTGCCAGCAGCCCAGATGATCTCTCCTACGAGCAGTACTTC
V gene: TRBV14; clone size: .; J gene: TRBJ2-2; D gene: .; CDR3 protein: CASSQDVTQVRNTGELFF; CDR3 DNA: TGTGCCAGCAGCCAAGACGTAACACAAGTCCGAAACACCGGGGAGCTGTTTTTT
V gene: TRBV7-9; clone size: .; J gene: TRBJ2-7; D gene: .; CDR3 protein: CASSGGPGTFNEQYF; CDR3 DNA: TGTGCCAGCTCCGGAGGGCCAGGGACTTTTAACGAGCAGTACTTC
V gene: TRBV7-6; clone size: .; J gene: TRBJ2-1; D gene: .; CDR3 protein: CASSPGFRDKRQSSYNEQFF; CDR3 DNA: TGTGCCAGCAGCCCGGGGTTCCGGGACAAAAGACAGAGCTCCTACAATGAGCAGTTCTTC
V gene: TRBV5-4; clone size: few; J gene: TRBJ1-2; D gene: TRBD1; CDR3 protein: CASNNRETGGADGYTF; CDR3 DNA: TGTGCCAGCAACAACCGAGAGACAGGGGGCGCAGATGGCTACACCTTC
V gene: TRBV5-1; clone size: .; J gene: TRBJ2-7; D gene: TRBD2; CDR3 protein: CASSLTSGGLTYEQYF; CDR3 DNA: TGCGCCAGCAGCTTGACTAGCGGGGGACTAACCTACGAGCAGTACTTC
V gene: TRBV9; clone size: .; J gene: TRBJ2-5; D gene: TRBD1; CDR3 protein: CASSVSTGQRAETQYF; CDR3 DNA: TGTGCCAGCAGCGTAAGTACGGGACAGCGCGCGGAGACCCAGTACTTC
V gene: TRBV10-3; clone size: few; J gene: TRBJ2-6; D gene: .; CDR3 protein: CAIGQPGANVLTF; CDR3 DNA: TGTGCCATCGGACAGCCTGGGGCCAACGTCCTGACTTTC
V gene: TRBV5-5; clone size: .; J gene: TRBJ2-5; D gene: .; CDR3 protein: CASSLWGRETQYF; CDR3 DNA: TGTGCCAGCAGCTTGTGGGGCAGAGAGACCCAGTACTTC
V gene: TRBV7-2; clone size: .; J gene: TRBJ1-1; D gene: TRBD1; CDR3 protein: CASSEQGAYTEAFF; CDR3 DNA: TGTGCCAGCAGCGAACAGGGGGCGTATACTGAAGCTTTCTTT
V gene: TRBV7-3; clone size: .; J gene: TRBJ2-1; D gene: .; CDR3 protein: CASSLRGLSSLSSYNEQFF; CDR3 DNA: TGTGCCAGCAGCTTAAGGGGTTTGAGTAGCCTCAGCTCCTACAATGAGCAGTTCTTC
V gene: TRBV4-2; clone size: few; J gene: TRBJ2-7; D gene: .; CDR3 protein: CASSLTGDSVEQYF; CDR3 DNA: TGTGCCAGCAGCCTCACGGGGGATAGCGTCGAGCAGTACTTC
V gene: TRBV5-1; clone size: .; J gene: TRBJ1-2; D gene: .; CDR3 protein: CASSQMDGDYGYTF; CDR3 DNA: TGCGCCAGCAGCCAAATGGACGGGGACTATGGCTACACCTTC
V gene: TRBV6-5; clone size: .; J gene: TRBJ2-5; D gene: TRBD2; CDR3 protein: CASQSGGAGETQYF; CDR3 DNA: TGTGCCAGCCAGAGCGGGGGGGCTGGAGAGACCCAGTACTTC
V gene: TRBV10-1; clone size: .; J gene: TRBJ1-4; D gene: .; CDR3 protein: CASRAKGEKLFF; CDR3 DNA: TGCGCCAGCAGGGCGAAGGGGGAAAAACTGTTTTTT
V gene: TRBV4-2; clone size: .; J gene: TRBJ1-6; D gene: .; CDR3 protein: CASSRDPMSSYNSPLHF; CDR3 DNA: TGTGCCAGCAGCCGAGATCCCATGAGCTCCTATAATTCACCCCTCCACTTT
V gene: TRBV5-1; clone size: .; J gene: TRBJ2-5; D gene: .; CDR3 protein: CASSWEGGQETQYF; CDR3 DNA: TGCGCCAGCAGCTGGGAAGGGGGGCAAGAGACCCAGTACTTC
V gene: TRBV6-2/TRBV6-3; clone size: once; J gene: TRBJ2-3; D gene: .; CDR3 protein: CASSYGTHSRRDTQYF; CDR3 DNA: TGTGCCAGCAGTTACGGGACCCACTCACGGCGAGATACGCAGTATTTT
V gene: TRBV15; clone size: .; J gene: TRBJ1-4; D gene: .; CDR3 protein: CATSRDLGNNEKLFF; CDR3 DNA: TGTGCCACCAGCAGAGATCTGGGAAATAATGAAAAACTGTTTTTT
V gene: TRBV30; clone size: few; J gene: TRBJ1-1; D gene: TRBD1; CDR3 protein: CAWIRPGQTFLIGFF; CDR3 DNA: TGTGCCTGGATTCGACCGGGACAGACATTTTTAATAGGTTTCTTT